This is a list of T cell receptor beta chains from one sample in a study of blood T cells in healthy people across ages. Via MiXCR, TCRdb re-called the 5' RACE reads, giving one row per CDR3 protein. The sample holds fewer than 950,000 distinct CDR3 sequences, about 48% seen once. Sequencing was performed on blood. The receptors originated from an elderly man in good health. The CDR3 runs from the conserved cysteine through the conserved F or W. Fields, in order: V gene, clone size, D gene, J gene, CDR3 protein, CDR3 DNA. The D gene is left open where the match is weak. Some rows mark clone size as missing; the rest say once, few, many or name a class of expanded clone.

TRBV20-1,.,.,TRBJ2-5,CSARHLEETQYF,TGCAGTGCTAGGCATCTGGAGGAGACCCAGTACTTC
TRBV11-2,.,TRBD2,TRBJ2-7,CASSLGPLAGTYEQYF,TGTGCCAGCAGCTTAGGACCACTAGCGGGAACCTACGAGCAGTACTTC
TRBV4-1,.,.,TRBJ2-7,CASSQSEQGSYEQYF,TGCGCCAGCAGCCAATCGGAACAGGGCTCTTACGAGCAGTACTTC
TRBV28,.,TRBD1,TRBJ2-7,CASTTRDRYSYEQYF,TGTGCCAGCACGACCCGGGACAGGTACTCCTACGAGCAGTACTTC
TRBV5-5,once,.,TRBJ1-2,CASSLLEALGYGYTF,TGTGCCAGCAGCTTGTTAGAGGCATTAGGCTATGGCTACACCTTC
TRBV7-9,.,.,TRBJ2-4,CASSLGQLKNIQYF,TGTGCCAGCAGCTTAGGACAGCTAAAAAACATTCAGTACTTC
TRBV7-3,.,.,TRBJ2-6,CASSPRDPSLSSGANVLTF,TGTGCCAGCAGCCCTCGGGACCCTTCCTTGAGCTCTGGGGCCAACGTCCTGACTTTC
TRBV4-2,.,TRBD2,TRBJ2-3,CASSLAGSTSTDTQYF,TGTGCCAGCAGTCTAGCGGGTTCAACTAGCACAGATACGCAGTATTTT
TRBV12-3/TRBV12-4,few,.,TRBJ1-2,CASSPPGLSLYGYTF,TGTGCCAGCAGTCCACCGGGCCTTAGCCTCTATGGCTACACCTTC
TRBV20-1,.,.,TRBJ2-4,CSAERPQRQDIQYF,TGCAGTGCTGAAAGACCTCAGAGGCAAGACATTCAGTACTTC
TRBV20-1,.,TRBD1,TRBJ2-1,CSAPDLPGQGVDEQFF,TGCAGTGCTCCAGACCTTCCGGGACAGGGGGTCGATGAGCAGTTCTTC
TRBV24-1,few,TRBD1,TRBJ1-2,CATSTPGQGNGYTF,TGTGCCACCAGTACACCAGGACAGGGTAATGGCTACACCTTC
TRBV27,few,TRBD1,TRBJ2-7,CASRVGQGNYEQYF,TGTGCCAGCAGGGTGGGACAGGGAAACTACGAGCAGTACTTC
TRBV5-1,few,TRBD2,TRBJ2-1,CASRVTSGALEQFF,TGCGCCAGCAGGGTCACTAGCGGGGCCCTTGAGCAGTTCTTC
TRBV3-1,few,TRBD2,TRBJ2-5,CASSLLAGVEETQYF,TGTGCCAGCAGCCTACTAGCGGGAGTTGAGGAGACCCAGTACTTC
TRBV2,.,TRBD1,TRBJ1-1,CANSRDRNTEAFF,TGTGCCAACAGCCGGGACAGAAACACTGAAGCTTTCTTT
TRBV11-2,.,.,TRBJ2-3,CASSLVQGRALDAYF,TGTGCCAGCAGCTTAGTCCAGGGTCGGGCCCTAGACGCGTATTTT
TRBV28,.,.,TRBJ2-3,CASSNGYHTQYF,TGTGCCAGCAGCAACGGGTACCATACGCAGTATTTT
TRBV10-2,few,TRBD2,TRBJ2-5,CASSEGLAPQETQYF,TGCGCCAGCAGTGAGGGACTAGCGCCTCAAGAGACCCAGTACTTC
TRBV9,few,.,TRBJ2-7,CASSVALRLRDPYEQYF,TGTGCCAGCAGCGTAGCTCTCAGGTTACGGGATCCCTACGAGCAGTACTTC
TRBV7-9,.,TRBD2,TRBJ2-5,CAGSRTSVQETQYF,TGTGCCGGCAGCAGGACTAGCGTACAAGAGACCCAGTACTTC
TRBV28,.,.,TRBJ2-6,CASSSPWGTTGANVLTF,TGTGCCAGCAGTTCTCCTTGGGGGACAACTGGGGCCAACGTCCTGACTTTC
TRBV12-3/TRBV12-4,.,TRBD1,TRBJ2-5,CASRSTRGETQYF,TGTGCCAGCAGATCTACCAGGGGGGAGACCCAGTACTTC
TRBV19,few,TRBD1,TRBJ2-7,CASPSEDRGYEQYF,TGTGCCAGCCCCAGTGAGGACAGGGGATACGAGCAGTACTTC
TRBV5-1,.,TRBD2,TRBJ2-3,CASSLSGTGDAQYF,TGCGCCAGCAGCCTCAGCGGGACGGGAGATGCGCAGTATTTT
TRBV20-1,.,.,TRBJ2-7,CSARDGRKSTYEQYF,TGCAGTGCTAGAGATGGTAGAAAATCTACTTACGAGCAGTACTTC
TRBV5-1,.,.,TRBJ2-2,CASSRTVGANTGELFF,TGCGCCAGCAGCCGTACTGTGGGCGCGAACACCGGGGAGCTGTTTTTT
TRBV29-1,.,.,TRBJ2-3,CSVEPHGADTQYF,TGCAGCGTTGAACCCCATGGGGCAGATACGCAGTATTTT
TRBV5-1,once,.,TRBJ2-7,CASSLVGVSTYEQYF,TGCGCTAGCAGCTTGGTGGGGGTGTCAACCTACGAGCAGTACTTC
TRBV7-8,few,TRBD2,TRBJ2-3,CASSMVAGGPATQYF,TGTGCCAGCAGCATGGTAGCGGGAGGCCCCGCTACGCAGTATTTT
TRBV10-1,once,.,TRBJ2-5,CASSKLLDSIVQETQYF,TGCGCCAGCAGTAAGTTGTTGGACAGCATAGTGCAAGAGACCCAGTACTTC
TRBV5-8,.,.,TRBJ1-3,CAGRGRSGNTIYF,TGTGCCGGCCGCGGTCGGAGTGGAAACACCATATATTTT
TRBV20-1,few,.,TRBJ2-7,CSARDRPRLYREQYF,TGCAGTGCTAGAGATCGCCCCCGTTTATATCGCGAGCAGTACTTC
TRBV20-1,.,.,TRBJ2-4,CSAGEGVAEYKNIQYF,TGCAGTGCTGGAGAAGGGGTAGCGGAGTACAAAAACATTCAGTACTTC
TRBV7-2,.,.,TRBJ2-1,CASSLVGEWGNEQFF,TGTGCCAGCAGCTTAGTGGGGGAATGGGGGAATGAGCAGTTCTTC
TRBV12-5,once,.,TRBJ2-1,CASGLEPENYNEQFF,TGTGCTAGTGGTTTGGAACCAGAGAACTACAATGAGCAGTTCTTC